The clone carrying this T cell receptor (beta chain) was recorded many times. What it recognizes is unknown. Hyperthyroidism was newly diagnosed in patients aged 18 to 65 (duration under 2 months). The data are from a study of T cells in Graves' hyperthyroidism and ophthalmopathy. Whole-study findings and limits: A model of 13 V-J pairs discriminated ophthalmopathy from stable hyperthyroidism.

RNA transcripts yielded amplified TCR beta CDR3 regions. The HTBI primer set served for first-round RT-PCR of the TCR CDR3. TCRdb ran MiXCR on the multiplex PCR reads and lists one entry per CDR3 protein. The sample has around 300,000 distinct CDR3 sequences; 14% are singletons. The CDR3 has 14 amino acids. Trimming removed 4 bases at V and 6 bases at J, with 13 bases between. Germline loops: CDR1 SGHDT, CDR2 YYEEEE. The receptor's source is a woman aged 25-40 years with Graves' hyperthyroidism. V and J are TRBV5-6 and TRBJ2-2; a weak D match, TRBD2 (5 bases). Sequencing was performed on blood. The DNA of the CDR3 is TGTGCCAGCAGCCAGGAGGCGAGTTCCGGGGAGCTGTTTTTT. This sequence encodes CASSQEASSGELFF.